Listed below are T cell receptor beta chains from one sample, sequenced in a study of blood T cell repertoires in COVID-19. Sequenced by immunoSEQ multiplex PCR; TCRdb stores in-frame clones only, minus some. The table shows 200,000 to 250,000 clones, with more than 85% occurring only once. Sequences were obtained from peripheral blood. Every receptor here comes from a man between 35 and 55 years old with active or convalescent COVID-19. Each CDR3 is given with its conserved first and last residue. Each record gives: CDR3 protein, CDR3 DNA, clone size, V gene, J gene, D gene. The D gene is left open where the match is weak. Where a row states a size, it is once, few, many or the class of an expanded clone; other rows omit it.

cdr3_aa: CASTSNLGGNGYTF; cdr3_nt: TGTGCCAGCACCAGTAACCTAGGGGGTAATGGCTACACCTTC; clone_size: .; v_call: TRBV7-9; j_call: TRBJ1-2; d_call: .
cdr3_aa: CASSQELVSYEQYF; cdr3_nt: TGTGCCAGCAGCCAAGAGCTAGTGTCCTACGAGCAGTACTTC; clone_size: .; v_call: TRBV4-2; j_call: TRBJ2-7; d_call: .
cdr3_aa: CASNSEGYNQPQHF; cdr3_nt: TGTGCCAGCAACTCGGAGGGTTACAATCAGCCCCAGCATTTT; clone_size: .; v_call: TRBV28; j_call: TRBJ1-5; d_call: .
cdr3_aa: CASSLDGGPHQPQHF; cdr3_nt: TGTGCCAGCAGCTTAGATGGGGGCCCCCATCAGCCCCAGCATTTT; clone_size: .; v_call: TRBV7-2; j_call: TRBJ1-5; d_call: .
cdr3_aa: CASSPSRGGGEKLFF; cdr3_nt: TGTGCCAGCTCACCCTCCAGGGGTGGTGGTGAAAAACTGTTTTTT; clone_size: .; v_call: TRBV18; j_call: TRBJ1-4; d_call: .
cdr3_aa: CASRTSGSRETQYF; cdr3_nt: TGTGCCAGTAGGACTAGCGGGAGTAGGGAGACCCAGTACTTC; clone_size: .; v_call: TRBV19; j_call: TRBJ2-5; d_call: TRBD2
cdr3_aa: CASSRGTVWADTQYF; cdr3_nt: TGTGCCAGCAGTCGGGGGACAGTTTGGGCAGATACGCAGTATTTT; clone_size: .; v_call: TRBV5-4; j_call: TRBJ2-3; d_call: .
cdr3_aa: CASSAPNRGEDTIYF; cdr3_nt: TGTGCCAGCAGCGCACCCAACAGGGGCGAGGACACCATATATTTT; clone_size: .; v_call: TRBV5-4; j_call: TRBJ1-3; d_call: TRBD1
cdr3_aa: CASSQKKYGGGGYYEQYF; cdr3_nt: TGTGCCAGCAGCCAAAAAAAATATGGCGGGGGGGGTTACTACGAGCAGTACTTC; clone_size: .; v_call: TRBV3-1/TRBV3-2; j_call: TRBJ2-7; d_call: TRBD2
cdr3_aa: CASRPDYNEQFF; cdr3_nt: TGTGCCAGCAGACCAGACTACAATGAGCAGTTCTTC; clone_size: .; v_call: TRBV27; j_call: TRBJ2-1; d_call: .
cdr3_aa: CASSLGQGNEQYF; cdr3_nt: TGCGCCAGCAGCTTGGGTCAGGGGAACGAGCAGTACTTC; clone_size: once; v_call: TRBV5-1; j_call: TRBJ2-7; d_call: .
cdr3_aa: CASSTPQLAGGDGELFF; cdr3_nt: TGTGCCAGCAGCACCCCCCAACTAGCGGGGGGGGACGGGGAGCTGTTTTTT; clone_size: .; v_call: TRBV3-1/TRBV3-2; j_call: TRBJ2-2; d_call: TRBD2
cdr3_aa: CSVAWGRRDSNQPQHF; cdr3_nt: TGCAGCGTTGCTTGGGGCAGACGAGATAGCAATCAGCCCCAGCATTTT; clone_size: .; v_call: TRBV29-1; j_call: TRBJ1-5; d_call: .
cdr3_aa: CASSLDPRDFFGEQYF; cdr3_nt: TGTGCCAGCAGTTTAGACCCCCGGGACTTTTTCGGCGAGCAGTACTTC; clone_size: .; v_call: TRBV28; j_call: TRBJ2-7; d_call: .
cdr3_aa: CATQNQQGWDTEAFF; cdr3_nt: TGTGCCACTCAAAACCAACAGGGGTGGGACACTGAAGCTTTCTTT; clone_size: .; v_call: TRBV19; j_call: TRBJ1-1; d_call: TRBD1
cdr3_aa: CASSLEPGLAETQYF; cdr3_nt: TGCGCCAGCAGCCTGGAACCGGGACTAGCAGAGACCCAGTACTTC; clone_size: .; v_call: TRBV5-1; j_call: TRBJ2-5; d_call: TRBD2
cdr3_aa: CASRTTGAEQYF; cdr3_nt: TGTGCCAGCAGGACAACAGGGGCCGAGCAGTACTTC; clone_size: .; v_call: TRBV28; j_call: TRBJ2-7; d_call: TRBD1
cdr3_aa: CASSFETGDDTEAFF; cdr3_nt: TGTGCCAGCAGTTTTGAGACAGGGGACGACACTGAAGCTTTCTTT; clone_size: few; v_call: TRBV27; j_call: TRBJ1-1; d_call: TRBD1
cdr3_aa: CASSVATGANYGYTF; cdr3_nt: TGTGCCAGCAGCGTAGCGACAGGGGCCAACTATGGCTACACCTTC; clone_size: .; v_call: TRBV9; j_call: TRBJ1-2; d_call: TRBD1
cdr3_aa: CASSSVGGKETQYF; cdr3_nt: TGTGCCAGCAGCTCGGTGGGGGGGAAGGAGACCCAGTACTTC; clone_size: .; v_call: TRBV5-5; j_call: TRBJ2-5; d_call: TRBD2
cdr3_aa: CASSSPGQGAAGYTF; cdr3_nt: TGTGCCAGCAGCTCCCCGGGTCAGGGGGCTGCTGGCTACACCTTC; clone_size: .; v_call: TRBV28; j_call: TRBJ1-2; d_call: TRBD1
cdr3_aa: CASSPADRAVYEQYF; cdr3_nt: TGCGCCAGCAGCCCCGCGGACAGGGCCGTCTACGAGCAGTACTTC; clone_size: .; v_call: TRBV4-1; j_call: TRBJ2-7; d_call: TRBD1
cdr3_aa: CASSPSRVRGPGANVLTF; cdr3_nt: TGTGCCAGCAGCCCGAGCCGGGTCAGGGGGCCTGGGGCCAACGTCCTGACTTTC; clone_size: .; v_call: TRBV28; j_call: TRBJ2-6; d_call: TRBD1
cdr3_aa: CASSQVIGGATETQYF; cdr3_nt: TGCGCCAGCAGCCAAGTAATCGGGGGGGCCACGGAGACCCAGTACTTC; clone_size: .; v_call: TRBV4-1; j_call: TRBJ2-5; d_call: TRBD2
cdr3_aa: CASSQDSNTEAFF; cdr3_nt: TGTGCCAGCTCACAGGACAGCAACACTGAAGCTTTCTTT; clone_size: .; v_call: TRBV18; j_call: TRBJ1-1; d_call: .
cdr3_aa: CASSSGGSYNSPLHF; cdr3_nt: TGTGCCAGCAGTAGTGGGGGGTCCTATAATTCACCCCTCCACTTT; clone_size: .; v_call: TRBV28; j_call: TRBJ1-6; d_call: .
cdr3_aa: CASSAEVSRNQPQHF; cdr3_nt: TGTGCCAGCAGCGCCGAGGTATCCCGCAATCAGCCCCAGCATTTT; clone_size: .; v_call: TRBV7-2; j_call: TRBJ1-5; d_call: .
cdr3_aa: CASTPGGITYGYTF; cdr3_nt: TGTGCCAGCACCCCAGGAGGAATTACCTATGGCTACACCTTC; clone_size: .; v_call: TRBV6-5; j_call: TRBJ1-2; d_call: .
cdr3_aa: CATSRGSSPFHTQYF; cdr3_nt: TGTGCCACCAGCAGAGGGAGTTCCCCTTTTCATACGCAGTATTTT; clone_size: .; v_call: TRBV15; j_call: TRBJ2-3; d_call: .
cdr3_aa: CASSAEQGGTEAFF; cdr3_nt: TGTGCCAGCAGCGCCGAACAGGGGGGCACTGAAGCTTTCTTT; clone_size: .; v_call: TRBV7-9; j_call: TRBJ1-1; d_call: TRBD1
cdr3_aa: CASSEGLVYNEQFF; cdr3_nt: TGTGCCAGCAGTGAAGGCCTAGTCTACAATGAGCAGTTCTTC; clone_size: .; v_call: TRBV2; j_call: TRBJ2-1; d_call: .
cdr3_aa: CASMRDTGELFF; cdr3_nt: TGTGCCAGCATGAGGGACACCGGGGAGCTGTTTTTT; clone_size: .; v_call: TRBV7-8; j_call: TRBJ2-2; d_call: .
cdr3_aa: CSVGWGDEQYF; cdr3_nt: TGCAGCGTAGGTTGGGGGGACGAGCAGTACTTC; clone_size: .; v_call: TRBV29-1; j_call: TRBJ2-7; d_call: .
cdr3_aa: CASRREYGRGQPQHF; cdr3_nt: TGTGCCAGCCGCCGCGAGTACGGGAGGGGTCAGCCCCAGCATTTT; clone_size: .; v_call: TRBV28; j_call: TRBJ1-5; d_call: .
cdr3_aa: CASSRTGIYNQPQHF; cdr3_nt: TGTGCCAGCAGTCGGACAGGGATTTATAATCAGCCCCAGCATTTT; clone_size: .; v_call: TRBV28; j_call: TRBJ1-5; d_call: TRBD1
cdr3_aa: CASGLEALAVSYNEQFF; cdr3_nt: TGTGCTAGTGGTTTGGAAGCGCTAGCGGTCTCCTACAATGAGCAGTTCTTC; clone_size: .; v_call: TRBV12-5; j_call: TRBJ2-1; d_call: TRBD2
cdr3_aa: CASSLAVRGGEAFF; cdr3_nt: TGTGCCAGCAGTTTAGCCGTCCGCGGGGGTGAAGCTTTCTTT; clone_size: .; v_call: TRBV28; j_call: TRBJ1-1; d_call: .
cdr3_aa: CASSYSPGRGDTQYF; cdr3_nt: TGTGCCAGCAGTTACTCCCCAGGGCGGGGAGATACGCAGTATTTT; clone_size: .; v_call: TRBV6-5; j_call: TRBJ2-3; d_call: .
cdr3_aa: CASSPRTGGYSNQPQHF; cdr3_nt: TGTGCCAGCTCACCTCGCACAGGGGGCTATAGCAATCAGCCCCAGCATTTT; clone_size: once; v_call: TRBV18; j_call: TRBJ1-5; d_call: TRBD1
cdr3_aa: CASRGTGSYNEQFF; cdr3_nt: TGTGCCAGCAGGGGGACAGGCTCCTACAATGAGCAGTTCTTC; clone_size: .; v_call: TRBV6-5; j_call: TRBJ2-1; d_call: TRBD1
cdr3_aa: CASSRLAGDNEQFF; cdr3_nt: TGTGCCAGCAGCAGACTAGCGGGAGATAATGAGCAGTTCTTC; clone_size: .; v_call: TRBV6-5; j_call: TRBJ2-1; d_call: TRBD2
cdr3_aa: CASSARRGHFEAFF; cdr3_nt: TGTGCCAGCAGCGCCCGACGTGGACATTTTGAAGCTTTCTTT; clone_size: once; v_call: TRBV3-1/TRBV3-2; j_call: TRBJ1-1; d_call: .
cdr3_aa: CASSPGLAGQNEQFF; cdr3_nt: TGTGCCAGCAGCCCGGGACTAGCGGGGCAAAATGAGCAGTTCTTC; clone_size: .; v_call: TRBV5-4; j_call: TRBJ2-1; d_call: TRBD2
cdr3_aa: CASSIFSNDGDEQYF; cdr3_nt: TGTGCCAGCTCAATCTTCAGCAACGACGGGGACGAGCAGTACTTC; clone_size: .; v_call: TRBV18; j_call: TRBJ2-7; d_call: .
cdr3_aa: CASSQDPGEIYEQYF; cdr3_nt: TGCGCCAGCAGCCAAGACCCTGGGGAGATCTACGAGCAGTACTTC; clone_size: .; v_call: TRBV4-1; j_call: TRBJ2-7; d_call: .